The source of this T cell receptor beta chain is a study of shared clonotypes between healthy human individuals. Study details: Donor ages ranged 18 to 49 years: a couple of women, three men. Study conclusions and caveats: Generation probabilities were higher for clonotypes shared across all four sorted-subset donors than for unshared ones.

Germline V CDR1 and CDR2: LNHDA, SQIVND (reference sequence). This CDR3 has 14 residues. V lost 3 bases, J lost 7 bases, and 16 bases lay in between. Sequenced by immunoSEQ multiplex PCR; TCRdb stores in-frame clones only, minus some. This table has 2 million to 2.5 million clones, roughly 95% appearing once. Details on this clone: The target antigen is unknown.

Study donors comprised healthy, HIV-negative adults devoid of recent acute infection or vaccination. Researchers partitioned CD4+ cells into CD45RA+ naive and CD45RA-negative memory subsets. The sequenced material came from naive CD4+ T cells sorted from blood. Subset here: CD45RA+ positively selected. The receptor was derived from a man aged 18 to 35 in good health. The chain couples TRBV19 to TRBJ2-7; D gene ambiguous. This CDR3 is CASSMGNSVYEQYF. For the CDR3, the DNA is TGTGCCAGTAGTATGGGGAATTCAGTGTATGAGCAGTACTTC.